The sequence of this T cell receptor beta chain was determined in a study of cytomegalovirus exposure and HLA in healthy donors. Study background: Researchers found that approximately 80% of 398 genotyped donors fell within the Caucasian-associated ancestry cluster. General observations from the study: In a later analysis, across HLA loci, associated TCR counts were highest for DRB1, lowest for HLA-C.

Vbeta (60) and Jbeta (13) primers were used in the PCR. Clones were sequenced by immunoSEQ multiplex PCR, and TCRdb holds only the in-frame ones, with some missing. Here the sample spans roughly 160,000 clones, around 88% being singletons. Remarks on this clone: Its antigen is currently unknown.

The CDR3 contains 13 residues. V dropped 4 bases and J dropped 5 bases, with 11 bases sitting between them. Germline CDR1 is SGDLS and CDR2 is YYNGEE. The chain has TRBV9 and TRBJ2-3; maybe TRBD1 (5 bases). Sequenced input: PBMCs. This TCR came from a woman aged 30 to 39 in good health and CMV-seronegative. The CDR3, as DNA: TGTGCCAGCAGCCCCACAGGCAGAGATACGCAGTATTTT. Its protein product is CASSPTGRDTQYF.